This T cell receptor (beta chain) was found in a study of cytomegalovirus exposure and HLA in healthy donors. Clones were read by immunoSEQ multiplex PCR, and TCRdb kept only the in-frame ones, dropping some. This table holds about 200,000 clones, 87% found once. V was clipped by 5 bases and J by 5 bases, with 13 bases between them. The CDR3 is 14 residues long. Germline loops: CDR1 MDHEN, CDR2 SYDVKM. The chain combines TRBV28 with TRBJ1-5; D is unclear. The TCR comes from a woman aged 18-29 years in good health and CMV-seropositive. Sequences were obtained from PBMCs. Here the CDR3 reads CASSLSGIYQPQHF. Written as DNA, the CDR3 is TGTGCCAGCAGTCTCTCCGGGATCTATCAGCCCCAGCATTTT.